This T cell receptor beta chain was profiled in a study of blood T cell repertoires in COVID-19. Study in general: T cells, B-cell-depleted T cells, or PBMCs provided the cDNA or gDNA that served as material.

This CDR3 has 13 residues. Looked up from germline, CDR1 is LNHDA and CDR2 is SQIVND (reference sequence). V lost 6 bases to trimming and J lost 2 bases; unmatched junction nucleotides: 3. Generated by immunoSEQ multiplex PCR, the TCRdb table keeps only in-frame clones and is missing some. The data hold 85,000 to 130,000 clones, with 91% observed a single time. Source material: peripheral blood. V usage is TRBV19 and J usage is TRBJ2-7, with 8 positions matching TRBD1. The TCR sequence derives from a human donor in a cohort sampled during active COVID-19. CDR3 amino acids: CASSMGQAYEQYF. The CDR3 DNA sequence: TGTGCCAGTAGCATGGGACAGGCCTACGAGCAGTACTTC.